The following is a T cell receptor (beta chain) sequence with its context. No antigen is known for it. The CDR3 runs to 15 residues. V was trimmed by 4 bases and J by 1 base, leaving 14 bases between them. Germline-derived CDR1 and CDR2 are SGHRS and YFSETQ. The record originates from a study of cytomegalovirus exposure and HLA in healthy donors. The study's findings and limits: Accurate prediction of HLA-A and HLA-B alleles (for most subjects) was reportedly achieved from TCR beta sequences. What was likely a sequencing artifact was a cluster of highly shared sequence variants. In an earlier analysis, in fewer than 700 donors, most V segments appeared productive either ~90% or ~30% of the time. Several of the most significant clusters were apparently associated with common viral pathogens in a later analysis.

Primers for the PCR totalled 60 Vbeta and 13 Jbeta. Assay used: immunoSEQ multiplex PCR; TCRdb lists only in-frame clones, some missing. The sample has 100,000 to 150,000 clones, approximately 81% seen once; the top ten hold approximately 4%. Sequenced: PBMCs. The TCR was taken from a man younger than 35 in good health and CMV-seropositive. The rearrangement joins TRBV5-1 to TRBJ1-1; a weak D match, TRBD1 (6 bases). The CDR3 loop reads CASSIDQGWNTEAFF. The CDR3 DNA sequence: TGCGCCAGCAGCATAGATCAGGGGTGGAACACTGAAGCTTTCTTT.